The clone carrying this TCR beta chain was counted a few times. What it recognizes is unknown. TCRdb redid the calling of the reads with MiXCR, one entry per CDR3 protein. The sample contains about 140,000 distinct CDR3 sequences, about 6% of which appear only once. The data belong to a study of T cell repertoires in cytomegalovirus infection. The germline CDR1 and CDR2 sequences are SGHRS and YFSETQ. Trimming took 4 bases from V and 4 from J; bases not matched to a gene: 5. The length of the CDR3 is 15 residues. The study, taken as a whole, reports: Based on cumulative public TCR beta family frequency, carriers of CMV plus the relevant HLA were identified.

The receptor was isolated from a human donor in good health (CMV status not recorded). Some clones in this sample may be carry-over from other donors' samples. The sample comprised PBMCs. V usage is TRBV5-1 and J usage is TRBJ2-2; TRBD1 matches 9 bases. CDR3 nucleotide sequence: TGCGCCAGCAGCCGGGGACAGGGCGCCACCGGGGAGCTGTTTTTT. It specifies CASSRGQGATGELFF. Full variable domain (rest looked up from reference TRBV5-1 and TRBJ2-2): KAGVTQTPRYLIKTRGQQVTLSCSPISGHRSVSWYQQTPGQGLQFLFEYFSETQRNKGNFPGRFSGRQFSNSRSEMNVSTLELGDSALYLCASSRGQGATGELFFGEGSRLTVL.